This entry lists 18 T cell receptor beta chains sequenced from one sample in a study of CD8+CD57+ T cells in acquired aplastic anemia. CDR3 and TCR beta VDJ profiling relied on a genomic DNA template. TCRdb analysed the reads with MiXCR anew, one entry per CDR3 protein. In the table there are some 180,000 distinct CDR3 sequences, about 50% of which are singletons. Patients chosen for sequencing had CD8+CD57+ cells that had expanded, as shown by flow cytometry. Sequenced material: sorted CD4+, CD8+, or CD8+CD57+ T cells (not recorded which) from PBMCs. The receptor set was obtained from a human donor with aplastic anemia.

This clonotype was seen at least ten times. The chain uses TRBV6-5 and TRBJ1-3; D remains unclear. CDR1 is MNHEY and CDR2 is SVGAGI in the germline V gene. V was cut by 2 bases and J by 2 bases, with 10 bases left in between. The CDR3 totals 15 residues. The CDR3 DNA reads as TGTGCCAGCAGTTACAGTTTAAAAACTGGAAACACCATATATTTT. It is translated as CASSYSLKTGNTIYF.

This clonotype was counted many times. The chain combines TRBV14 with TRBJ2-7, with D uncertain. V gave up 4 bases and J gave up 0 bases, with 7 bases separating them. Germline CDR1 is SGHDN and CDR2 is FVKESK. The CDR3 totals 13 residues. CDR3 in amino acids: CASSRNPSYEQYF. Here the CDR3 DNA reads TGTGCCAGCAGCCGTAACCCCTCCTACGAGCAGTACTTC. Together with reference TRBV14 and TRBJ2-7, the CDR3 gives the full variable domain: EAGVTQFPSHSVIEKGQTVTLRCDPISGHDNLYWYRRVMGKEIKFLLHFVKESKQDESGMPNNRFLAERTGGTYSTLKVQPAELEDSGVYFCASSRNPSYEQYFGPGTRLTVT.

Comment on this clonotype: With a much larger clone just one base away, this may be a read error. The genes are TRBV5-1 and TRBJ2-1, with D perhaps matching TRBD2 (6 bases). The CDR3 is 15 amino acids. In germline, CDR1 is SGHRS, CDR2 YFSETQ. The V gene lost 1 base and the J gene lost 9 bases, with 17 bases spanning the gap. The CDR3 sequence: CASSLRLARSGEQFF. The DNA for the CDR3 is TGCGCCAGCAGCTTGAGGCTAGCGAGAAGCGGTGAGCAGTTCTTC.

This clonotype occurred many times. The V gene is TRBV5-1, the J gene TRBJ1-2; no definite D call. This CDR3 has 14 amino acids. V was pared by 1 base and J by 4 bases, with 11 bases between. The germline gives CDR1 SGHRS, CDR2 YFSETQ. The CDR3 is CASSLIKGGYGYTF. In DNA, the CDR3 is TGCGCCAGCAGCTTGATCAAAGGAGGCTATGGCTACACCTTC.

This chain uses TRBV19 with TRBJ2-3; maybe TRBD1 (6 bases). Trimming took off 9 bases at V and 1 base at J, with 11 bases between the two ends. The germline V gene encodes CDR1 LNHDA and CDR2 SQIVND (reference sequence). The CDR3 extends over 13 amino acids. CDR3 bases: TGTGCCAGCCAGGGGTCTCGCACAGATACGCAGTATTTT. It codes for CASQGSRTDTQYF.

The V gene is TRBV10-3, the J gene TRBJ2-7; 10 bases align to TRBD1. V lost 4 bases, J lost 3 bases, and 0 bases stayed unmatched. The CDR3 sequence is 13 residues long. Per germline, CDR1 ENHRY and CDR2 SYGVKD. DNA of the CDR3: TGTGCCATCAGTGGGGACAGGGGCTACGAGCAGTACTTC. Translating gives CAISGDRGYEQYF.

This clonotype was seen repeatedly, ten times or more. The CDR3 bases are TGTGCCAGCCGGCCAGGCAATCAGCCCCAGCATTTT. Its protein is CASRPGNQPQHF. The rearrangement uses TRBV6-1 and TRBJ1-5, with no clear D. With 8 bases removed from V and 2 bases from J, the gap between germline ends came to 7 bases. The germline V gene encodes CDR1 MNHNS and CDR2 SASEGT. The CDR3 length is 12 residues.

This clonotype was seen a few times. The J gene is TRBJ2-7, the V gene TRBV2; no clear D gene. The CDR3 contains 13 residues. The V gene's germline CDR1 is SNHLY and CDR2 FYNNEI. Trimming removed 8 bases at V and 4 bases at J, with 15 bases between. CDR3 amino acids: CASHPSHGYEQYF. In DNA, the CDR3 is TGTGCCAGCCACCCGTCGCACGGATACGAGCAGTACTTC.

The V gene is TRBV7-2, the J gene TRBJ1-6; 7 positions agree with TRBD1. The junction had 11 bases not matched to a gene; V was cut back by 5 bases and J by 10 bases. Germline V gene sequence: CDR1 SGHTA, CDR2 FQGNSA. This CDR3 comprises 15 residues. The CDR3 here is CASSAGQVTFSPLHF. The CDR3, as DNA: TGTGCCAGCAGCGCTGGACAGGTAACCTTCTCACCCCTCCACTTT.

The gene calls are TRBV7-6 and TRBJ2-5; D call uncertain. The CDR3 totals 15 residues. The germline V gene has CDR1 SGHVS and CDR2 FNYEAQ. The V end was cut by 5 bases, the J end by 5 bases, with 18 bases between. CDR3 protein: CASSTSGPPRETQYF. For the CDR3, the DNA is TGTGCCAGCAGCACATCGGGCCCCCCGAGGGAGACCCAGTACTTC.

The rearrangement links TRBV19 to TRBJ1-4, with D tentatively TRBD1 (6 bases). This CDR3 is 14 amino acids long. Germline V CDR1 and CDR2: LNHDA, SQIVND (reference sequence). V was shortened by 3 bases and J by 5 bases, with 10 bases between the two germline ends. CDR3 residues: CASSMTGANEKLFF. In DNA, the CDR3 is TGTGCCAGTAGTATGACAGGTGCGAATGAAAAACTGTTTTTT. Complete variable domain (other parts from reference TRBV19 and TRBJ1-4): DGGITQSPKYLFRKEGQNVTLSCEQNLNHDAMYWYRQDPGQGLRLIYYSQIVNDFQKGDIAEGYSVSREKKESFPLTVTSAQKNPTAFYLCASSMTGANEKLFFGSGTQLSVL.

This clonotype was seen many times. V and J are TRBV29-1 and TRBJ2-3; no clear D. Trimming removed 3 bases from V and 9 bases from J, with 1 base in between. CDR1 is SQVTM and CDR2 is ANQGSEA in the germline V gene. CDR3 size: 8 residues. CDR3 sequence (DNA): TGCAGCGTTGAGACGCAGTATTTT. This translates into CSVETQYF.

The chain recombines TRBV7-8 with TRBJ1-6; D is unresolved. V lost 0 bases and J lost 5, with 5 bases in between. The CDR3 is made up of 14 amino acids. Germline V lookup: CDR1 SGHVS, CDR2 FQNEAQ. CDR3 nucleotides: TGTGCCAGCAGCTTAGCGCCGAATAATTCACCCCTCCACTTT. Protein product: CASSLAPNNSPLHF.

This clonotype appeared a single time. J is TRBJ2-1 and V is TRBV19, with 7 bases that match TRBD1. From germline, CDR1 is LNHDA and CDR2 SQIVND (reference sequence). Unmatched junction bases numbered 5, after V lost 3 bases and J lost 3 bases. The CDR3 length is 15 residues. CDR3 region: CASSMIGTDYNEQFF. CDR3 in DNA: TGTGCCAGTAGTATGATCGGGACAGACTACAATGAGCAGTTCTTC. The complete variable domain, with remaining parts taken from reference TRBV19 and TRBJ2-1, reads DGGITQSPKYLFRKEGQNVTLSCEQNLNHDAMYWYRQDPGQGLRLIYYSQIVNDFQKGDIAEGYSVSREKKESFPLTVTSAQKNPTAFYLCASSMIGTDYNEQFFGPGTRLTVL.

This clonotype was seen repeatedly, ten times or more. In DNA form, the CDR3 reads TGTGCCAGCACCGGACAGGGGCAAAGTGAGCAGTTCTTC. It codes for CASTGQGQSEQFF. This rearrangement joins TRBV7-9 to TRBJ2-1; 9 bases map to TRBD1. CDR1 is SEHNR and CDR2 is FQNEAQ in the germline V gene (reference sequence). Trimming took 7 bases from V and 9 from J; bases not matched to a gene: 7. The CDR3 contains 13 residues.

The chain joins TRBV2 to TRBJ2-7, with TRBD1 identical over 7 bases. The end of the DNA aligns better with TRBJ2-1, so the J call may be wrong. CDR3 size: 14 residues. The germline gives CDR1 SNHLY, CDR2 FYNNEI. CDR3 in DNA: TGTGCCAGCAGTGGCAGGACAGGCCACAATGAGCAGTTCTTC. It yields the protein CASSGRTGHNEQFF.

This chain connects TRBV20-1 to TRBJ2-1; 11 bases map to TRBD2. Trimming cost V 6 bases and J 3 bases; bases outside gene matches: 7. The CDR3 has 15 amino acids. CDR1 is DFQATT, CDR2 SNEGSKA, per germline (reference sequence). This CDR3 is CSASRLAGGYNEQFF. The DNA for the CDR3 is TGCAGTGCGAGTCGTCTAGCGGGAGGCTACAATGAGCAGTTCTTC.

The genes are TRBV24-1 and TRBJ2-5; maybe TRBD2 (6 bases). The CDR3 covers 14 residues. Germline V gene data show CDR1 as KGHDR and CDR2 as SFDVKD. V lost 4 bases to trimming and J lost 7 bases, with 15 bases between them. CDR3: CATSDGPLGGTQYF. The CDR3 bases are TGTGCCACCAGTGACGGACCGCTGGGGGGGACCCAGTACTTC.